This T cell receptor (beta chain) was observed in a study of shared clonotypes between healthy human individuals. The data were produced by immunoSEQ multiplex PCR, yet TCRdb's version contains in-frame clones alone and is incomplete. The table has about 450,000 clones, around 80% seen once. Nashville, Tennessee was home to all donors, who were Caucasian adults. The junction had 10 bases not matched to a gene; V was cut back by 4 bases and J by 5 bases. From germline, CDR1 is MNHEY and CDR2 SMNVEV (reference sequence). The CDR3 runs 16 residues. The J gene is TRBJ1-2, the V gene TRBV27; TRBD1 aligns across 10 bases. Sequencing was performed on PBMCs. The sequence was obtained from a middle-aged woman in good health. Some clones in this sample may be carry-over from other donors' samples. CDR3 amino acids: CASSSGTGAQGYGYTF. The CDR3 bases are TGTGCCAGCAGTTCCGGGACAGGGGCCCAGGGATATGGCTACACCTTC.